This entry is about one T cell receptor (beta chain). Its antigen remains unidentified. The sample comes from a study of a mutant IDH1 vaccine in newly diagnosed glioma. Here immunoSEQ multiplex PCR was the method, and the copy in TCRdb shows in-frame clones only, minus some. The data show 33,000 or so clones, around 77% seen once. The time point was: week 35, safety follow-up. Vaccination comprised doses that each held 300 ug of mutant IDH1 20-mer peptide, plus topical imiquimod. V gave up 6 bases and J gave up 2 bases; unmatched junction bases: 14. The germline gives CDR1 ENHRY, CDR2 SYGVKD. The CDR3 contains 19 residues.

The source material was PBMCs, sampled from a glioma patient whose treatment included an IDH1 peptide vaccine. The V gene is TRBV10-3, the J gene TRBJ2-2, with TRBD2 matching over 11 bases. The source of this sequence is a woman aged 30 to 39 with glioma. Some clones in this sample may be carry-over from other donors' samples. The CDR3 nucleotides read TGTGCCATCAGCAGTTCTAGCGGGAGGCAATCCCTTAACACCGGGGAGCTGTTTTTT. The encoded protein is CAISSSSGRQSLNTGELFF.